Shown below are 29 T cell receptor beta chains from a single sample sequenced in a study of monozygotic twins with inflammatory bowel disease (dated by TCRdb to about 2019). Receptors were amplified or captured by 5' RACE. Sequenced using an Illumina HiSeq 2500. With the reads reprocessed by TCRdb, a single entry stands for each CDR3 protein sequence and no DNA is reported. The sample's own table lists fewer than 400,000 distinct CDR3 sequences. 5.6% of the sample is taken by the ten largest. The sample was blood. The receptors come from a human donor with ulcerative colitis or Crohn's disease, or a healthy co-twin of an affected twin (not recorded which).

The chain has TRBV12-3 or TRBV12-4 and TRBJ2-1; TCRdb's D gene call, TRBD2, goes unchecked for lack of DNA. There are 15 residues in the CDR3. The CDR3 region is CASSLVGLAGRGQFF.

CDR3 sequence: CASSHQNYEQYF. The V gene is TRBV14, the J gene TRBJ2-7. Per the germline V gene, CDR1 is SGHDN and CDR2 is FVKESK. This CDR3 comprises 12 residues.

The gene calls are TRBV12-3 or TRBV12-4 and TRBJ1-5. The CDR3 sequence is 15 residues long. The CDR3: CASSLFVKGSQPQHF.

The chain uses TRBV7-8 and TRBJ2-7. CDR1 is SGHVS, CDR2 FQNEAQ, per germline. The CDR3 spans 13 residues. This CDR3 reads CASSLGVNYEQYF.

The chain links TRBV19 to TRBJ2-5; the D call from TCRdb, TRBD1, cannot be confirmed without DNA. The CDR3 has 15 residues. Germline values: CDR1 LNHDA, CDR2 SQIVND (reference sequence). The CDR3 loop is CASSLRQGRQETQYF.

This chain's CDR3 is CASSTRGTGWEETQYF. The rearrangement links TRBV5-6 to TRBJ2-5; TCRdb's D call of TRBD1 is untestable without DNA. CDR3 length: 16 amino acids. CDR1 is SGHDT and CDR2 is YYEEEE in the germline V gene.

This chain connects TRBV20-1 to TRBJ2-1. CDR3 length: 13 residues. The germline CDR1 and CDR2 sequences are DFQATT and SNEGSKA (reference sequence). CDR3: CSLNYPINNEQFF.

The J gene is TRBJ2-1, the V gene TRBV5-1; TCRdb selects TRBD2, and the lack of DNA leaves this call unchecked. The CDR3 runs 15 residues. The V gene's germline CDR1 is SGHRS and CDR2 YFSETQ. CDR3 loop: CASSLWLVSYNEQFF.

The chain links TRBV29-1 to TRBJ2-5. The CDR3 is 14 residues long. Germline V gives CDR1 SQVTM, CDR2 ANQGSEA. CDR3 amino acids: CSVVGVGYQETQYF. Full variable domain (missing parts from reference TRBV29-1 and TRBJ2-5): SAVISQKPSRDICQRGTSLTIQCQVDSQVTMMFWYRQQPGQSLTLIATANQGSEATYESGFVIDKFPISRPNLTFSTLTVSNMSPEDSSIYLCSVVGVGYQETQYFGPGTRLLVL.

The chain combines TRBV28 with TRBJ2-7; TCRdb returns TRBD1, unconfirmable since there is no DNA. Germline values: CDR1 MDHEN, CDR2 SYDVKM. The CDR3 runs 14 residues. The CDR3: CASTFRAGFYEQYF.

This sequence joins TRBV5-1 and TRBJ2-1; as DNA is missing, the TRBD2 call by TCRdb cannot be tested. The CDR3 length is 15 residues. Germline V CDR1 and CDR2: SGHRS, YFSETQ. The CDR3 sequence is CASSGRTSGRPAQFF.

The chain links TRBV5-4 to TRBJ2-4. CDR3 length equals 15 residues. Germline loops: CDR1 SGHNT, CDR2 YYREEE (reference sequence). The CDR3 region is CASSFGGLTKNIQYF.

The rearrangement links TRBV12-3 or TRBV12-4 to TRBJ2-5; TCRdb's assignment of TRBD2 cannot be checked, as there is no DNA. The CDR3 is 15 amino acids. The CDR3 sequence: CASSLTGGGIETQYF.

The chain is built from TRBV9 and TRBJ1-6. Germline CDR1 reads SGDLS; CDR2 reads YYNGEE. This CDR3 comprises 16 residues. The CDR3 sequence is CASSAGSHSYNSPLHF.

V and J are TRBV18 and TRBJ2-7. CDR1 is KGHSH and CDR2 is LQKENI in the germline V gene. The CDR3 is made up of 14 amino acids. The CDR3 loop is CASSHPVEPYEQYF.

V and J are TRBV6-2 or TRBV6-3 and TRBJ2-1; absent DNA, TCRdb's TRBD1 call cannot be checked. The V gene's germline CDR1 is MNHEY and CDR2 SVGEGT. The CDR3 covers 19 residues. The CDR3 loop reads CASSTLHQGSGEVYNEQFF.

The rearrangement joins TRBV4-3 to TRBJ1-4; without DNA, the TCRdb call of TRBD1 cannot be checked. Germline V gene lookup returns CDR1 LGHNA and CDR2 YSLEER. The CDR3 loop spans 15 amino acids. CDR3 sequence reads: CASSQVRDSNEKLFF.

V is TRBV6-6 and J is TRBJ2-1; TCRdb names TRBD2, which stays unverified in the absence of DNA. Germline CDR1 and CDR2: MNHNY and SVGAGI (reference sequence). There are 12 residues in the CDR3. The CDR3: CASSPGLNEQFF.

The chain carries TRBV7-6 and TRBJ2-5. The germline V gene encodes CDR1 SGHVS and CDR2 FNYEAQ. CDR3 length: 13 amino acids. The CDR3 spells CASSKRLGETQYF.

The CDR3 reads CASSSSPFSGGAYEQYF. The rearrangement uses TRBV6-5 and TRBJ2-7; TCRdb calls TRBD2, which cannot be checked without DNA. This CDR3 has 17 residues. CDR1 is MNHEY, CDR2 SVGAGI, per germline.

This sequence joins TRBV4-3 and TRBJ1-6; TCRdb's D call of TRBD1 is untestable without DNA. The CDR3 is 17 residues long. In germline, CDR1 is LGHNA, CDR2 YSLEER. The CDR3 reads CASSQDLVGTGNSPLHF.

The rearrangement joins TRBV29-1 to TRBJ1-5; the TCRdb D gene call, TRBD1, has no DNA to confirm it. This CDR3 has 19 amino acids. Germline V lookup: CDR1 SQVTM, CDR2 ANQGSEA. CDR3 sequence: CSVEDPGQGWFVRNQPQHF.

The chain's CDR3 is CASTSTRGGGDTQYF. The rearrangement joins TRBV12-3 or TRBV12-4 to TRBJ2-3; the D call from TCRdb, TRBD2, cannot be confirmed without DNA. The CDR3 runs to 15 residues.

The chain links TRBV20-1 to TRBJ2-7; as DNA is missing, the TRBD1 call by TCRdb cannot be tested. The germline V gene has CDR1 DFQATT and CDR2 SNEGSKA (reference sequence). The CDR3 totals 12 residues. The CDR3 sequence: CSAMTDTYEQYF.

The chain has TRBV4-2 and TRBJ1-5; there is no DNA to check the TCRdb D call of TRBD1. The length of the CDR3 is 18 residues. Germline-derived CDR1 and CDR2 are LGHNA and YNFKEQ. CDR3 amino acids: CASSQDTTGAYSNQPQHF.

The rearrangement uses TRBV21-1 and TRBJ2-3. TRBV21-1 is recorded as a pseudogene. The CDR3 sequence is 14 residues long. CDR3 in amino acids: CASSKVQVPDTQYF.

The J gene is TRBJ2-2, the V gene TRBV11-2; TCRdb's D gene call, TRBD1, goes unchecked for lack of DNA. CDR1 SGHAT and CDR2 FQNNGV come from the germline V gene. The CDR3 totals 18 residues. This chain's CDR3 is CASSLERQGARGSGELFF.

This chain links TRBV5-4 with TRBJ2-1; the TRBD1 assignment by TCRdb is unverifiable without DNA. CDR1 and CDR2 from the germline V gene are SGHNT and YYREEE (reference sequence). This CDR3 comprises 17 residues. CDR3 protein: CASSLQATGTGADEQFF. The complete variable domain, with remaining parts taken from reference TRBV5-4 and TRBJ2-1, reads ETGVTQSPTHLIKTRGQQVTLRCSSQSGHNTVSWYQQALGQGPQFIFQYYREEENGRGNFPPRFSGLQFPNYSSELNVNALELDDSALYLCASSLQATGTGADEQFFGPGTRLTVL.

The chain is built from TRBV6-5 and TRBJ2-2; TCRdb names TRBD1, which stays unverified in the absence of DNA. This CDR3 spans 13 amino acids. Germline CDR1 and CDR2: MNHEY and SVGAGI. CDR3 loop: CASRTGVPGELFF.